This T cell receptor (beta chain) originates from a study of T cells in Graves' hyperthyroidism and ophthalmopathy. Exclusion of patients followed from uncontrolled infection, other autoimmune disease, pregnancy or lactation. Fresh peripheral blood, about 9.6 ml, yielded the PBMCs. Trimming shortened V by 5 bases and J by 4 bases, and 10 bases separated the two germline ends. CDR1 and CDR2 (germline): MNHNS, SASEGT. This CDR3 comprises 13 residues. RNA transcripts gave rise to amplified TCR beta CDR3 regions. First-round RT-PCR with HTBI primers amplified the TCR CDR3 region. TCRdb re-analysed the multiplex PCR reads in MiXCR, keeping a single row per CDR3 protein. The table records roughly 600,000 distinct CDR3 sequences, about 15% of them present only once.

The V call is TRBV6-1, the J call TRBJ2-3; D remains ambiguous. The receptor was derived from a woman aged 45-60 years with Graves' ophthalmopathy. Specimen: blood. The CDR3 DNA is TGTGCCAGCAGTCAATTAGGTTCAGATACGCAGTATTTT. Protein: CASSQLGSDTQYF.